This TCR beta chain was identified during a study of blood T cell repertoires in COVID-19. The overall study: COVID-19 samples, acute and convalescent, were from the United States, Italy and Spain. The analysed material was cDNA or gDNA that came from T cells, B-cell-depleted T cells, or PBMCs.

In the original analysis: Amplification of reference gene primers provided the estimated nucleated cell counts. The repertoire was sequenced with immunoSEQ multiplex PCR; TCRdb's copy has only in-frame clones and lacks some. V, J and clone size reflect that table, while D and trimming were determined from the DNA. This table has fewer than 350,000 clones, around 90% appearing once. Germline V gene lookup returns CDR1 SGHTA and CDR2 FQGNSA. The length of the CDR3 is 14 residues. V was clipped by 1 base and J by 8 bases, with 11 bases between them. The sequence was collected from a man aged 18 to 30 with active or convalescent COVID-19. The chain combines TRBV7-2 with TRBJ1-4; D unclear. Sequencing was done on a sample of peripheral blood. In DNA form, the CDR3 reads TGTGCCAGCAGCTTAGTGGAGGGTTACGAAAAACTGTTTTTT. Amino acid sequence: CASSLVEGYEKLFF.